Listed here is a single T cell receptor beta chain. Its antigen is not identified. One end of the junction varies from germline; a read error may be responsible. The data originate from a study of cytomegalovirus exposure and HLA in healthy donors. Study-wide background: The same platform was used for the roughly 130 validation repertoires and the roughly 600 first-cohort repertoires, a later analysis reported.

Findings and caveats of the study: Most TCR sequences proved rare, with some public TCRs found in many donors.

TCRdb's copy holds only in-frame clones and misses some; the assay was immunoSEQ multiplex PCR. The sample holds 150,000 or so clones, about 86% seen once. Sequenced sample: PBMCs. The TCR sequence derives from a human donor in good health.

Written as DNA, the CDR3 is TGTGCCAGCAAAGAACAGCATCTGAACGCTGAAGCTTTCTTT. Translation: CASKEQHLNAEAFF. This chain connects TRBV2 to TRBJ1-1; D uncertain. CDR1 is SNHLY and CDR2 is FYNNEI in the germline V gene. The CDR3 loop spans 14 amino acids.